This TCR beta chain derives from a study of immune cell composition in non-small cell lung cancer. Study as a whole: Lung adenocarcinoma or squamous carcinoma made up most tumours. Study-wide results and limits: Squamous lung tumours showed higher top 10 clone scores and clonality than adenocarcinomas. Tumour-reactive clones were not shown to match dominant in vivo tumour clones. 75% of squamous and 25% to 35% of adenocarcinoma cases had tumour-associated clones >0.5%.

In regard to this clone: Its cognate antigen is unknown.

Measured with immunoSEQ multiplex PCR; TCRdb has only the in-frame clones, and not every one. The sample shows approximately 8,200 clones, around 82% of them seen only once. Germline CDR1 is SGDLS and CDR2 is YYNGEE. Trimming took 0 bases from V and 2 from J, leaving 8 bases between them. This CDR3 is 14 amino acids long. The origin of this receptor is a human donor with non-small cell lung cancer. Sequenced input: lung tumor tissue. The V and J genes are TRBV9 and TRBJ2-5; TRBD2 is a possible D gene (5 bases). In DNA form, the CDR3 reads TGTGCCAGCAGCGTAGGGGGAGAACAAGAGACCCAGTACTTC. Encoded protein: CASSVGGEQETQYF.